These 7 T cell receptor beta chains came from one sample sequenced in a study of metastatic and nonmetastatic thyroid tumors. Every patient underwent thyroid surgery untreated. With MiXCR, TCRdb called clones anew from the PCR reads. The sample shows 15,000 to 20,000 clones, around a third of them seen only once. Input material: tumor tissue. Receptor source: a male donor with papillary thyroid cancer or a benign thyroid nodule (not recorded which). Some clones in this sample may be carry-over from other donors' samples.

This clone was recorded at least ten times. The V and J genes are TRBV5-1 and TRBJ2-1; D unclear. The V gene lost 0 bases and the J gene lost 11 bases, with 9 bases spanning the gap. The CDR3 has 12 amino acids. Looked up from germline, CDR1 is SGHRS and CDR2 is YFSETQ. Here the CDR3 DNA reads TGCGCCAGCAGCTTGGCTGGAGACAAGCAGTTCTTC. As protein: CASSLAGDKQFF.

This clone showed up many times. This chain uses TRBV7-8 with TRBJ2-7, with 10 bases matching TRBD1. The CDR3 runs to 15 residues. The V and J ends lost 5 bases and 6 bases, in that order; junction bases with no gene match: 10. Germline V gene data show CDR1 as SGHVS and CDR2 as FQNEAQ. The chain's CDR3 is CASSPSGTGAGEQYF. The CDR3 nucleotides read TGTGCCAGCAGCCCTTCGGGGACAGGGGCGGGCGAGCAGTACTTC. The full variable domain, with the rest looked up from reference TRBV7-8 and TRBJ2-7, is GAGVSQSPRYKVAKRGQDVALRCDPISGHVSLFWYQQALGQGPEFLTYFQNEAQLDKSGLPSDRFFAERPEGSVSTLKIQRTQQEDSAVYLCASSPSGTGAGEQYFGPGTRLTVT.

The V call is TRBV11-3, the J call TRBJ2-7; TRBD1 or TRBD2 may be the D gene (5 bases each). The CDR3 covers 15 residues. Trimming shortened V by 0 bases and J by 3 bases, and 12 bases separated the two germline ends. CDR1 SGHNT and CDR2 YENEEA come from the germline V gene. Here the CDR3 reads CASSLDGGVGYEQYF. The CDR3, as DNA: TGTGCCAGCAGCTTAGATGGGGGAGTCGGCTACGAGCAGTACTTC.

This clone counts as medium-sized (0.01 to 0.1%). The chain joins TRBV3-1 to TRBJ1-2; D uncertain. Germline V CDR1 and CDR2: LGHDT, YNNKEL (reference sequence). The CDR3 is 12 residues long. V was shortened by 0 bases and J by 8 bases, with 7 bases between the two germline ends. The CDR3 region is CASSQDWVGYTF. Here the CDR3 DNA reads TGTGCCAGCAGCCAAGATTGGGTCGGCTACACCTTC.

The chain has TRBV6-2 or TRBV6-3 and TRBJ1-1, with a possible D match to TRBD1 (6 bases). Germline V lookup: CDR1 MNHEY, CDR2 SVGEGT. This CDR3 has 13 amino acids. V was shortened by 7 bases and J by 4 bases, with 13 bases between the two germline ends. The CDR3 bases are TGTGCCAGCACCCACGGACAGAGCACTGAAGCTTTCTTT. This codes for CASTHGQSTEAFF.

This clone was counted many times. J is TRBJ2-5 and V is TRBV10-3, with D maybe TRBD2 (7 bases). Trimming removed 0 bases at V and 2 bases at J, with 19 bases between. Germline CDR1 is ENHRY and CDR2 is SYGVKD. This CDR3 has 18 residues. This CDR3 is CAISESTRGARLQETQYF. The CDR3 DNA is TGTGCCATCAGTGAGTCGACTCGGGGGGCCCGCTTACAAGAGACCCAGTACTTC.

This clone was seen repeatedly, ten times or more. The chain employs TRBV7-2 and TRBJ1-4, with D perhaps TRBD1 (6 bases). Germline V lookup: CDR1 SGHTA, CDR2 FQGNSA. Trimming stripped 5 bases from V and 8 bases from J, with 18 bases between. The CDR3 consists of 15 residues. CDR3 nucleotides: TGTGCCAGCAGCCCAGGGGACCTATTGAGGGAAAAACTGTTTTTT. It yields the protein CASSPGDLLREKLFF.